The source of this T cell receptor beta chain is a study of OX40 agonist ivuxolimab in advanced cancers. Whole-study context: Patients were treated with intravenous ivuxolimab, dosed at 0.01 to 10 mg/kg and infused every 2 weeks.

CDR3 size: 14 residues. Germline trimming cut 0 bases from V and 2 bases from J; bases unmatched to any gene: 1. The germline CDR1 and CDR2 sequences are SGDLS and YYNGEE. This clone appeared a few times. Blood draws occurred at baseline, cycle 4 day 1, and cycle 7 day 1. Data came from immunoSEQ multiplex PCR; TCRdb stores just in-frame clones and leaves some out. The sample has about 94,000 clones; roughly 87% are singletons. The sequencing here drew on CD4+ or CD8+ T cells sorted from blood, taken in a trial of the OX40 agonist ivuxolimab. The sequence was obtained from an adult with an advanced solid tumor such as melanoma, head and neck, liver or kidney cancer. V gene TRBV9 combines with J gene TRBJ2-7; 8 nucleotides match TRBD2. This chain's CDR3 is CASSVAGGTYEQYF. CDR3 nucleotide sequence: TGTGCCAGCAGCGTAGCGGGGGGGACCTACGAGCAGTACTTC.